These 7 T cell receptor beta chains share one sample of origin, sequenced in a study of blood T cell repertoires in COVID-19. Measured with immunoSEQ multiplex PCR; TCRdb has only the in-frame clones, and not every one. The data hold roughly 290,000 clones, with 85% to 90% observed a single time. Specimen: peripheral blood. Receptors originate from a man aged 25 to 40 with acute or convalescent COVID-19.

The chain links TRBV29-1 to TRBJ1-1, with D perhaps matching TRBD1 (5 bases). CDR1 and CDR2 (germline): SQVTM, ANQGSEA. Trimming shortened V by 4 bases and J by 7 bases, and 13 bases separated the two germline ends. This CDR3 is built from 12 residues. CDR3 sequence reads: CSVGRGIGEAFF. In DNA form, the CDR3 reads TGCAGCGTTGGAAGGGGCATAGGTGAAGCTTTCTTT.

This clone came up once. The gene calls are TRBV27 and TRBJ2-3; 7 bases align to TRBD1. Trimming at V came to 1 base and at J to 5 bases, leaving 9 bases not matched to a gene. In germline, CDR1 is MNHEY, CDR2 SMNVEV (reference sequence). This CDR3 has 16 amino acids. CDR3 bases: TGTGCCAGCAGTTTATTTAAGGACAGGTTTTTAGATACGCAGTATTTT. It yields the protein CASSLFKDRFLDTQYF.

The gene calls are TRBV27 and TRBJ2-7; tentative D call: TRBD2 (6 bases). The CDR3 consists of 15 residues. V was clipped by 5 bases and J by 1 base, with 15 bases between them. Germline CDR1 and CDR2: MNHEY and SMNVEV (reference sequence). CDR3 DNA: TGTGCCAGCAGTGTCCGGGACGGGACTTCCTACGAGCAGTACTTC. Amino acids: CASSVRDGTSYEQYF.

V usage is TRBV6-5 and J usage is TRBJ2-5; D perhaps matches TRBD2 (6 bases). The CDR3 has 16 residues. Looked up from germline, CDR1 is MNHEY and CDR2 is SVGAGI. Trimming removed 0 bases from V and 4 bases from J, with 15 bases in between. This chain's CDR3 is CASSYSGTPPPETQYF. The DNA of the CDR3 is TGTGCCAGCAGTTACTCCGGGACTCCCCCGCCAGAGACCCAGTACTTC.

The chain links TRBV6-5 to TRBJ1-1; D gene uncertain. The CDR3 extends over 14 amino acids. Germline CDR1 reads MNHEY; CDR2 reads SVGAGI. V gave up 6 bases and J gave up 1 base, with 12 bases separating them. This CDR3 is CASSAGRENTEAFF. The CDR3 DNA reads as TGTGCCAGCAGCGCCGGGAGAGAGAACACTGAAGCTTTCTTT.

J is TRBJ2-7 and V is TRBV5-1; 9 bases align to TRBD1. This CDR3 comprises 16 residues. Germline V gene data show CDR1 as SGHRS and CDR2 as YFSETQ. With 3 bases clipped from V and 1 base from J, the junction kept 8 bases outside the gene matches. The CDR3: CASSSQTGGSSYEQYF. The CDR3 DNA reads as TGCGCCAGCAGCTCCCAAACAGGGGGCTCTTCCTACGAGCAGTACTTC. Together with reference TRBV5-1 and TRBJ2-7, the CDR3 gives the full variable domain: KAGVTQTPRYLIKTRGQQVTLSCSPISGHRSVSWYQQTPGQGLQFLFEYFSETQRNKGNFPGRFSGRQFSNSRSEMNVSTLELGDSALYLCASSSQTGGSSYEQYFGPGTRLTVT.

This clone was counted a single time. The J gene is TRBJ2-5, the V gene TRBV5-1; 12 bases fit TRBD2. Germline V CDR1 and CDR2: SGHRS, YFSETQ. J lost 4 bases, V lost 0 bases, and 7 bases had no gene match. The CDR3 has 17 residues. In DNA, the CDR3 is TGCGCCAGCAGCTTGGGAGCAACTAGCGGGGGGTTAGAGACCCAGTACTTC. Translated: CASSLGATSGGLETQYF. The complete variable domain, with remaining parts taken from reference TRBV5-1 and TRBJ2-5, reads KAGVTQTPRYLIKTRGQQVTLSCSPISGHRSVSWYQQTPGQGLQFLFEYFSETQRNKGNFPGRFSGRQFSNSRSEMNVSTLELGDSALYLCASSLGATSGGLETQYFGPGTRLLVL.